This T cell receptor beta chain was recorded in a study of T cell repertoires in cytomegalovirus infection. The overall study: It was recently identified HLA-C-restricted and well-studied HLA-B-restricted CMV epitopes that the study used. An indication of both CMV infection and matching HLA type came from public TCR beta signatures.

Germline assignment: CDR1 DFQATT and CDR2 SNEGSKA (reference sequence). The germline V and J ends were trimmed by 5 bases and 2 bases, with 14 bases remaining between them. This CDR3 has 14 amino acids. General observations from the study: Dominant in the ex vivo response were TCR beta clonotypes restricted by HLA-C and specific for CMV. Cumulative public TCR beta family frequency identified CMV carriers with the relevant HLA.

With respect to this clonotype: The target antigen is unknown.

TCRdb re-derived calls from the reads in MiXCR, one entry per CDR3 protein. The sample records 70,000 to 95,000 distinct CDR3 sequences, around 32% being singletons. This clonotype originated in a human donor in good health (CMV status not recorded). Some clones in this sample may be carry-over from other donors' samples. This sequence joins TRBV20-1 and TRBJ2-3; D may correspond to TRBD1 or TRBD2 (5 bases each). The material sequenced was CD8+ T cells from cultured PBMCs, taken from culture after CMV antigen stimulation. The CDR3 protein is CSAGGYVDTDTQYF. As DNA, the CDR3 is TGCAGTGCTGGGGGTTATGTGGACACAGATACGCAGTATTTT.